This T cell receptor (beta chain) was profiled in a study of T cells expressing NK-cell markers. Across the whole study: Seven of eight sequenced donors tested HCMV-seropositive; one tested seronegative.

TCRdb reprocessed the 5' RACE reads, keeping one entry per CDR3 protein, no DNA. This sample lists 400,000 to 500,000 distinct CDR3 sequences; its ten largest clones have about 7.1%. The CDR3 runs to 14 residues. CDR1 DFQATT and CDR2 SNEGSKA come from the germline V gene (reference sequence). V usage is TRBV20-1 and J usage is TRBJ2-1; TCRdb lists TRBD2, though no DNA is available to test this call. This clonotype was sampled from a woman aged 18 to 69 in good health. The sequenced material came from blood T cells: a sorted CD56 or NKG2C T cell subset, CD4+ or CD8+ T cells, or bulk PBMC T cells (not recorded which). This chain's CDR3 is CSARWREGPDEQFF.